Detailed here is one T cell receptor beta chain. The data were taken from a study of Graves' ophthalmopathy and Graves' hyperthyroidism. The length of the CDR3 is 16 residues. CDR1 and CDR2 from the germline V gene are SQVTM and ANQGSEA. J gave up 3 bases and V 3 bases, and 5 bases lay outside the gene matches. Amplification targeted the TCR beta CDR3 regions, with RNA transcripts as the source material. A first-round RT-PCR used HTBI primers, followed by a second-round multiplex PCR. TCRdb called the multiplex PCR reads again in MiXCR, with one record for every CDR3 protein. The table records approximately 160,000 distinct CDR3 sequences, around 40% of them present only once.

The clonotype originates from a man aged 25-45 years with Graves' ophthalmopathy. The sample consisted of peripheral blood. This rearrangement joins TRBV29-1 to TRBJ2-3; 14 bases are shared with TRBD2. CDR3 sequence (DNA): TGCAGCGTTGACTCCGGGACTAGCGGGAGAACAGATACGCAGTATTTT. Its translation: CSVDSGTSGRTDTQYF.